These T cell receptor beta chains were read from a single sample in a study of blood T cell repertoires in COVID-19. Clones were read by immunoSEQ multiplex PCR, and TCRdb kept only the in-frame ones, dropping some. The sample records approximately 250,000 clones, under 95% being singletons. Sequenced sample: PBMCs or T cells enriched from blood (not recorded which). The receptors were sampled from a man in his forties or fifties who had been exposed to COVID-19. Each CDR3 is given with its conserved first and last residue. The order of the fields is D gene, clone size, J gene, V gene, CDR3 DNA, CDR3 protein. A D gene is named only where the DNA matches it firmly. Clone size is given for some rows only: seen once, a few or many times, or a class if the clone is expanded.

D gene: TRBD1
clone size: few
J gene: TRBJ1-1
V gene: TRBV30
CDR3 DNA: TGTGCTGCCGGGACAGGGGGTTACTTGAACACTGAAGCTTTCTTT
CDR3 protein: CAAGTGGYLNTEAFF

D gene: -
clone size: -
J gene: TRBJ1-1
V gene: TRBV6-5
CDR3 DNA: TGTGCCAGCAGTTACGAGCCGAACGCTGAAGCTTTCTTT
CDR3 protein: CASSYEPNAEAFF

D gene: TRBD1
clone size: -
J gene: TRBJ2-7
V gene: TRBV5-1
CDR3 DNA: TGCGCCAGCAGCTCGGCGTTGTCAGGGGGCGCCGCCTACGAGCAGTACTTC
CDR3 protein: CASSSALSGGAAYEQYF

D gene: -
clone size: -
J gene: TRBJ1-3
V gene: TRBV7-2
CDR3 DNA: TGTGCCAGCAGCTTACTGGGAGGGTTTGGAAACACCATATATTTT
CDR3 protein: CASSLLGGFGNTIYF

D gene: TRBD1
clone size: -
J gene: TRBJ2-1
V gene: TRBV11-1
CDR3 DNA: TGTGCCAGCAGCCGCCGACAGGGGGATTTTAATGAGCAGTTCTTC
CDR3 protein: CASSRRQGDFNEQFF

D gene: -
clone size: -
J gene: TRBJ1-2
V gene: TRBV30
CDR3 DNA: TGTGCCTGGAGTATAGGGGGGGCGTATAACCATGGCTACACCTTC
CDR3 protein: CAWSIGGAYNHGYTF

D gene: TRBD1
clone size: once
J gene: TRBJ1-4
V gene: TRBV25-1
CDR3 DNA: TGTGCCAGACCTTCCCTCCGGGACAGGGAGGAAAAACTGTTTTTT
CDR3 protein: CARPSLRDREEKLFF

D gene: -
clone size: -
J gene: TRBJ2-2
V gene: TRBV7-9
CDR3 DNA: TGTGCCAGCAGCTTAGTACTTCTCACCGGGGAGCTGTTTTTT
CDR3 protein: CASSLVLLTGELFF

D gene: TRBD1
clone size: -
J gene: TRBJ1-5
V gene: TRBV28
CDR3 DNA: TGTGCCAGCATCTCGGGACAGGGGGCCAATCAGCCCCAGCATTTT
CDR3 protein: CASISGQGANQPQHF

D gene: -
clone size: -
J gene: TRBJ1-1
V gene: TRBV28
CDR3 DNA: TGTGCCAGCATACGGGGGGACTTGAACACTGAAGCTTTCTTT
CDR3 protein: CASIRGDLNTEAFF

D gene: -
clone size: -
J gene: TRBJ2-1
V gene: TRBV7-9
CDR3 DNA: TGTGCCAGCAGCTCAAAATCAGGGGTCTACAATGAGCAGTTCTTC
CDR3 protein: CASSSKSGVYNEQFF

D gene: -
clone size: -
J gene: TRBJ2-7
V gene: TRBV4-1
CDR3 DNA: TGCGCCAGCAGCCTCACGGAACAGGTCGACGAGCAGTACTTC
CDR3 protein: CASSLTEQVDEQYF

D gene: TRBD1
clone size: -
J gene: TRBJ2-7
V gene: TRBV7-6
CDR3 DNA: TGTGCCAGCAGCTTAGCGGCAGGGGGCATCGCCGAGCAGTACTTC
CDR3 protein: CASSLAAGGIAEQYF

D gene: -
clone size: -
J gene: TRBJ1-6
V gene: TRBV5-1
CDR3 DNA: TGCGCCAGCAGCTTGGAGGCAGGCTCCTATAATTCACCCCTCCACTTT
CDR3 protein: CASSLEAGSYNSPLHF

D gene: TRBD2
clone size: -
J gene: TRBJ2-7
V gene: TRBV30
CDR3 DNA: TGTGCCTGGAGCCGGGCGGCGGGAGGGCCTGCGCAGCAGTACTTC
CDR3 protein: CAWSRAAGGPAQQYF

D gene: TRBD1
clone size: -
J gene: TRBJ1-1
V gene: TRBV18
CDR3 DNA: TGTGCCAGCTCACCGATTGAGGGGGCGCTTGTAGCTTTCTTT
CDR3 protein: CASSPIEGALVAFF

D gene: TRBD2
clone size: once
J gene: TRBJ2-7
V gene: TRBV13
CDR3 DNA: TGTGCCAGCAGCTTAGGCGGAGGGACGGGAGGGGGGCACGAGCAGTACTTC
CDR3 protein: CASSLGGGTGGGHEQYF

D gene: TRBD1
clone size: -
J gene: TRBJ1-5
V gene: TRBV19
CDR3 DNA: TGTGCCAGTAGTACTCGCAACAGGGGTTACAATCAGCCCCAGCATTTT
CDR3 protein: CASSTRNRGYNQPQHF

D gene: TRBD2
clone size: once
J gene: TRBJ2-7
V gene: TRBV5-1
CDR3 DNA: TGCGCCAGCAGCGTGACTAGCGGGAGGGCAGTCTACGAGCAGTACTTC
CDR3 protein: CASSVTSGRAVYEQYF

D gene: TRBD2
clone size: -
J gene: TRBJ2-1
V gene: TRBV4-1
CDR3 DNA: TGCGCCAGCAGCCAAGTGCGAACTAGCGGGAATGAGCAGTTCTTC
CDR3 protein: CASSQVRTSGNEQFF

D gene: TRBD2
clone size: once
J gene: TRBJ2-1
V gene: TRBV7-2
CDR3 DNA: TGTGCCAGCAGCCCGGGACTAGCGGGAGGATTTGGAAATGAGCAGTTCTTC
CDR3 protein: CASSPGLAGGFGNEQFF

D gene: -
clone size: -
J gene: TRBJ1-2
V gene: TRBV30
CDR3 DNA: TGTGCCTGGAGGTCTTTGATGAGGGGGAGCGAGGATGGCTACACCTTC
CDR3 protein: CAWRSLMRGSEDGYTF

D gene: -
clone size: -
J gene: TRBJ1-2
V gene: TRBV5-1
CDR3 DNA: TGCGCCAGCAGCTTGGGGTCGGAGACTAACTATGGCTACACCTTC
CDR3 protein: CASSLGSETNYGYTF

D gene: TRBD2
clone size: -
J gene: TRBJ2-1
V gene: TRBV9
CDR3 DNA: TGTGCCAGCAGCGTAGATCGACTAGCGGGAGTGCTCCACAATGAGCAGTTCTTC
CDR3 protein: CASSVDRLAGVLHNEQFF

D gene: -
clone size: -
J gene: TRBJ2-7
V gene: TRBV19
CDR3 DNA: TGTGCCAGTAACGCGGGACAGTTCTACGAGCAGTACTTC
CDR3 protein: CASNAGQFYEQYF

D gene: TRBD2
clone size: -
J gene: TRBJ2-1
V gene: TRBV28
CDR3 DNA: TGTGCCAGCAGTTTATCGCTCGGACTAGGGTCCATAAACAATGAGCAGTTCTTC
CDR3 protein: CASSLSLGLGSINNEQFF

D gene: -
clone size: -
J gene: TRBJ1-4
V gene: TRBV6-1
CDR3 DNA: TGTGCCAGCAGTGGGAGCCGAGGCATCAGTTCAAATGAAAAACTGTTTTTT
CDR3 protein: CASSGSRGISSNEKLFF

D gene: -
clone size: -
J gene: TRBJ2-1
V gene: TRBV21-1
CDR3 DNA: TGTGCCAGCAGCAAAATTGCGGTTGGCAATGAGCAGTTCTTC
CDR3 protein: CASSKIAVGNEQFF

D gene: TRBD1
clone size: -
J gene: TRBJ2-7
V gene: TRBV5-6
CDR3 DNA: TGTGCCAGCAGCTTTTTATCCGGACAGGGAAAGCAGTACTTC
CDR3 protein: CASSFLSGQGKQYF

D gene: TRBD2
clone size: -
J gene: TRBJ2-5
V gene: TRBV5-6
CDR3 DNA: TGTGCCAGCAGCCGATTGGGCCGGACTAGCGGGAGAGTTCACGAGACCCAGTACTTC
CDR3 protein: CASSRLGRTSGRVHETQYF

D gene: -
clone size: -
J gene: TRBJ2-1
V gene: TRBV19
CDR3 DNA: TGTGCCAGTAGGCGCGGGTGGGGTGTAACTGAGCAGTTCTTC
CDR3 protein: CASRRGWGVTEQFF

D gene: -
clone size: -
J gene: TRBJ1-1
V gene: TRBV5-5
CDR3 DNA: TGTGCCAGCAGCCTCTTGGGTATGGGGGCGACTGAAGCTTTCTTT
CDR3 protein: CASSLLGMGATEAFF

D gene: TRBD2
clone size: -
J gene: TRBJ2-7
V gene: TRBV12-3/TRBV12-4
CDR3 DNA: TGTGCCAGCAGACCGGGACTAGAGGGCGAGCAGTACTTC
CDR3 protein: CASRPGLEGEQYF

D gene: -
clone size: once
J gene: TRBJ2-3
V gene: TRBV28
CDR3 DNA: TGTGCCAGCAGTTTCTATCAGGGTGTCCGCACAGATACGCAGTATTTT
CDR3 protein: CASSFYQGVRTDTQYF

D gene: TRBD1
clone size: once
J gene: TRBJ1-5
V gene: TRBV28
CDR3 DNA: TGTGCCAGCAGTTTGTCCGGGACAGGGAACCAGCCCCAGCATTTT
CDR3 protein: CASSLSGTGNQPQHF

D gene: -
clone size: -
J gene: TRBJ2-5
V gene: TRBV9
CDR3 DNA: TGTGCCAGCAGCGTAGGGGGCGGTGAGACCCAGTACTTC
CDR3 protein: CASSVGGGETQYF

D gene: -
clone size: -
J gene: TRBJ2-3
V gene: TRBV19
CDR3 DNA: TGTGCCAGTAGTACCTCCCTCTCAGCGGGTACGCAGTATTTT
CDR3 protein: CASSTSLSAGTQYF

D gene: -
clone size: -
J gene: TRBJ2-6
V gene: TRBV9
CDR3 DNA: TGTGCCTCGACCTTAGGGGTTGATGGGGCCAACGTCCTGACTTTC
CDR3 protein: CASTLGVDGANVLTF

D gene: TRBD1
clone size: -
J gene: TRBJ2-7
V gene: TRBV19
CDR3 DNA: TGTGCCAGTAGGAGAAAGGGACAGGGGTCCTACGAGCAGTACTTC
CDR3 protein: CASRRKGQGSYEQYF

D gene: TRBD1
clone size: -
J gene: TRBJ2-1
V gene: TRBV9
CDR3 DNA: TGTGCCAGCAGCGTGGATTCGGACAGGCGATACAATGAGCAGTTCTTC
CDR3 protein: CASSVDSDRRYNEQFF

D gene: -
clone size: -
J gene: TRBJ1-4
V gene: TRBV14
CDR3 DNA: TGTGCCAGCAGCCAGGGACTGCGTAATGAAAAACTGTTTTTT
CDR3 protein: CASSQGLRNEKLFF

D gene: TRBD2
clone size: -
J gene: TRBJ2-3
V gene: TRBV28
CDR3 DNA: TGTGCCAGCAGTGTTAGCGGGAGTTGGGAAGATACGCAGTATTTT
CDR3 protein: CASSVSGSWEDTQYF

D gene: -
clone size: -
J gene: TRBJ2-1
V gene: TRBV28
CDR3 DNA: TGTGCCAGCAGCGAGCGGAGCTCCTACAATGAGCAGTTCTTC
CDR3 protein: CASSERSSYNEQFF

D gene: TRBD2
clone size: -
J gene: TRBJ2-7
V gene: TRBV29-1
CDR3 DNA: TGCAGCGTCCTCTTCATGGGACGGGAGGTCCACGAGCAGTACTTC
CDR3 protein: CSVLFMGREVHEQYF

D gene: -
clone size: -
J gene: TRBJ1-1
V gene: TRBV6-1
CDR3 DNA: TGTGCCAGCAGTGAAGCACTCCACACTGAAGCTTTCTTT
CDR3 protein: CASSEALHTEAFF

D gene: -
clone size: -
J gene: TRBJ2-7
V gene: TRBV7-2
CDR3 DNA: TGTGCCAGCAGCTTAATGGCCCAAGAGCAGTACTTC
CDR3 protein: CASSLMAQEQYF

D gene: TRBD1
clone size: -
J gene: TRBJ2-2
V gene: TRBV6-5
CDR3 DNA: TGTGCCAGCAGTTACAAGGGGGCGGCCGGGGAGCTGTTTTTT
CDR3 protein: CASSYKGAAGELFF

D gene: TRBD2
clone size: -
J gene: TRBJ2-1
V gene: TRBV7-6
CDR3 DNA: TGTGCCAGCAGCTCATTAGCGGGAGCAAGCTCCTACAATGAGCAGTTCTTC
CDR3 protein: CASSSLAGASSYNEQFF

D gene: -
clone size: -
J gene: TRBJ2-7
V gene: TRBV5-1
CDR3 DNA: TGCGCCAGCAGCTGGGGCCAATCCTACGAGCAGTACTTC
CDR3 protein: CASSWGQSYEQYF

D gene: -
clone size: -
J gene: TRBJ1-5
V gene: TRBV19
CDR3 DNA: TGTGCCAGTAACCCCCCCGCGGGGGGACGGAATCAGCCCCAGCATTTT
CDR3 protein: CASNPPAGGRNQPQHF

D gene: TRBD1
clone size: -
J gene: TRBJ1-1
V gene: TRBV25-1
CDR3 DNA: TGTGCCAGCAGTGAACAGACAGGGGGAGCATCTGAAGCTTTCTTT
CDR3 protein: CASSEQTGGASEAFF

D gene: TRBD2
clone size: -
J gene: TRBJ2-1
V gene: TRBV6-2/TRBV6-3
CDR3 DNA: TGTGCCAGCAGTAGCCGAGCTAGCGGGAGGGTGGATGAGCAGTTCTTC
CDR3 protein: CASSSRASGRVDEQFF

D gene: TRBD1
clone size: -
J gene: TRBJ1-4
V gene: TRBV5-1
CDR3 DNA: TGCGCCAGCAGCTTGGGGGACAGGGGTTCGGCTAATGAAAAACTGTTTTTT
CDR3 protein: CASSLGDRGSANEKLFF

D gene: TRBD1
clone size: -
J gene: TRBJ2-3
V gene: TRBV25-1
CDR3 DNA: TGTGCCAGCAGTTTTGAAGGGACAGAAGAAAGTAGCACAGATACGCAGTATTTT
CDR3 protein: CASSFEGTEESSTDTQYF

D gene: -
clone size: once
J gene: TRBJ2-7
V gene: TRBV30
CDR3 DNA: TGTGCCTGGAGTTTCGGTTACGAGCAGTACTTC
CDR3 protein: CAWSFGYEQYF